This passage covers 20 T cell receptor beta chains from one sample sequenced in a study of cytomegalovirus exposure and HLA in healthy donors. Amplification used 60 Vbeta primers and 13 Jbeta primers. Sequenced by immunoSEQ multiplex PCR; TCRdb stores in-frame clones only, minus some. The data show 30,000 to 40,000 clones, around two thirds seen once. Sequencing was performed on PBMCs. Receptor source: a man aged 50 to 59 in good health and CMV-seropositive.

A single count supports this clone. Written as DNA, the CDR3 is TGTGCCATCACTGCAGGGGTCCAGGACACTGAAGCTTTCTTT. Its translation: CAITAGVQDTEAFF. The chain employs TRBV10-3 and TRBJ1-1, with D perhaps TRBD1 (6 bases). CDR1 and CDR2 from the germline V gene are ENHRY and SYGVKD. CDR3 length equals 14 residues. V was trimmed by 7 bases and J by 3 bases, leaving 15 bases between them.

The chain carries TRBV7-7 and TRBJ2-1, with D possibly matching TRBD1 (6 bases). The CDR3 spans 15 residues. Trimming removed 2 bases at V and 5 bases at J, with 13 bases between. In germline, CDR1 is SSHAT, CDR2 FNYEAQ (reference sequence). CDR3 sequence (DNA): TGTGCCAGCAGCTTAAGTCCCGGGACACACAATGAGCAGTTCTTC. Its translation: CASSLSPGTHNEQFF.

The table lists this clone with a few counts. V usage is TRBV6-5 and J usage is TRBJ2-7, with 9 positions matching TRBD2. Germline values: CDR1 MNHEY, CDR2 SVGAGI. The CDR3 loop spans 15 amino acids. With 2 bases clipped from V and 3 bases from J, the junction kept 5 bases outside the gene matches. CDR3 bases: TGTGCCAGCAGTTACGCCGGACTAGCGTTCTACGAGCAGTACTTC. It codes for CASSYAGLAFYEQYF.

The chain combines TRBV5-1 with TRBJ2-1, with TRBD2 matching over 10 bases. With V trimmed by 4 bases and J by 7 bases, 11 bases remained unmatched. Per germline, CDR1 SGHRS and CDR2 YFSETQ. The length of the CDR3 is 16 residues. The CDR3 protein is CASSTGLADMRNEQFF. Written as DNA, the CDR3 is TGCGCCAGCAGCACCGGACTAGCGGATATGAGAAATGAGCAGTTCTTC.

In its sample, this clone was seen a few times. The rearrangement uses TRBV28 and TRBJ2-1; no firm D call. CDR3 size: 12 residues. Trimming removed 3 bases at V and 6 bases at J, with 6 bases between. The V gene's germline CDR1 is MDHEN and CDR2 SYDVKM. CDR3 nucleotides: TGTGCCAGCAGTTTCCTCGGCAATGAGCAGTTCTTC. Amino acids: CASSFLGNEQFF.

This chain uses TRBV5-1 with TRBJ2-1; 8 positions agree with TRBD2. This CDR3 is built from 16 residues. CDR1 SGHRS and CDR2 YFSETQ come from the germline V gene. V trimming: 3 bases; J trimming: 8 bases; junction bases outside the gene matches: 13. The CDR3 loop reads CASSSPGTSGGHEQFF. CDR3 bases: TGCGCCAGCAGCTCCCCCGGGACTAGTGGGGGCCATGAGCAGTTCTTC. Full variable domain (outside the CDR3, taken from reference TRBV5-1 and TRBJ2-1): KAGVTQTPRYLIKTRGQQVTLSCSPISGHRSVSWYQQTPGQGLQFLFEYFSETQRNKGNFPGRFSGRQFSNSRSEMNVSTLELGDSALYLCASSSPGTSGGHEQFFGPGTRLTVL.

CDR3 bases: TGTGCCATCAGTACGATTACAGGGACAGCGTATGGCTACACCTTC. Protein sequence: CAISTITGTAYGYTF. V gene TRBV10-3 combines with J gene TRBJ1-2; 7 bases map to TRBD1. CDR1 ENHRY and CDR2 SYGVKD come from the germline V gene. The V segment lost 5 bases and the J segment 5 bases; nucleotides outside the gene matches: 11. This CDR3 spans 15 amino acids.

The J gene is TRBJ2-5, the V gene TRBV25-1, with TRBD2 matching 9 bases. The CDR3 spans 14 residues. J gave up 6 bases and V 6 bases, and 8 bases lay outside the gene matches. Germline CDR1 MGHDK, CDR2 SYGVNS. CDR3 region: CASSLRGGHQTQYF. Written as DNA, the CDR3 is TGTGCCAGCAGCTTGCGGGGGGGCCATCAGACCCAGTACTTC.

This sequence joins TRBV30 and TRBJ1-2; 7 nucleotides agree with TRBD1. V was clipped by 3 bases and J by 1 base; unmatched bases: 5. Germline lookup yields CDR1 GTSNPN and CDR2 SVGIG (reference sequence). This CDR3 contains 14 residues. The CDR3 sequence is CAWSLTGNNYGYTF. DNA for the CDR3: TGTGCCTGGAGCCTGACAGGGAATAACTATGGCTACACCTTC.

This clone was observed a few times. V is TRBV29-1 and J is TRBJ2-6, with TRBD1 matching 10 bases. J was trimmed by 3 bases and V by 5 bases; bases with no gene match: 4. CDR3 length equals 15 residues. Germline CDR1 and CDR2: SQVTM and ANQGSEA. CDR3 protein: CSVWDRGFGANVLTF. The CDR3 DNA reads TGCAGCGTTTGGGACAGGGGTTTTGGGGCCAACGTCCTGACTTTC.

The CDR3 sequence: CASSGDIDYDTDTQYF. The CDR3 DNA follows: TGTGCCAGCAGTGGAGACATCGACTATGACACAGATACGCAGTATTTT. The chain couples TRBV2 to TRBJ2-3; TRBD2 is a possible D gene (5 bases). The CDR3 is made up of 16 amino acids. Germline V gene sequence: CDR1 SNHLY, CDR2 FYNNEI. Trimming shortened V by 4 bases and J by 2 bases, and 16 bases separated the two germline ends.

The V and J genes are TRBV5-1 and TRBJ1-2; D perhaps matches TRBD1 (6 bases). V lost 3 bases and J lost 7, with 19 bases in between. CDR1 is SGHRS, CDR2 YFSETQ, per germline. The CDR3 length is 15 residues. The CDR3 protein is CASSSGENRDFGYTF. As DNA, the CDR3 is TGCGCCAGCAGCTCAGGGGAAAACAGGGATTTTGGCTACACCTTC.

CDR3 in DNA: TGTGCCAGCAGGGGGTTTGGAGGAAGCTCCTACGAGCAGTACTTC. This translates into CASRGFGGSSYEQYF. The chain couples TRBV6-1 to TRBJ2-7, with a tentative D call TRBD2 (5 bases). Between the trimmed V and J ends, which lost 6 bases and 0 bases, there was a span of 15 bases. CDR1 and CDR2 (germline): MNHNS, SASEGT. CDR3 length: 15 residues.

This clone came up a few times. V is TRBV2 and J is TRBJ1-4, with D possibly TRBD1 on 5 matching bases. The length of the CDR3 is 12 residues. Per germline, CDR1 SNHLY and CDR2 FYNNEI. With 7 bases removed from V and 8 bases from J, the gap between germline ends came to 11 bases. CDR3 coding DNA: TGTGCCAGCACAGGGTCGGAAGAAAAACTGTTTTTT. Translation: CASTGSEEKLFF. Supplemented by reference TRBV2 and TRBJ1-4, the full variable domain reads EPEVTQTPSHQVTQMGQEVILRCVPISNHLYFYWYRQILGQKVEFLVSFYNNEISEKSEIFDDQFSVERPDGSNFTLKIRSTKLEDSAMYFCASTGSEEKLFFGSGTQLSVL.

This CDR3 is CASSVTGGDNEQFF. The CDR3 coding sequence is TGTGCCAGCAGCGTGACGGGAGGGGACAATGAGCAGTTCTTC. The chain couples TRBV9 to TRBJ2-1, with 8 bases fitting TRBD2. The ends lost 2 bases at V and 5 bases at J; junction bases unmatched: 3. Germline CDR1 SGDLS, CDR2 YYNGEE. This CDR3 is 14 amino acids long. Combining the CDR3 with reference TRBV9 and TRBJ2-1 gives the whole variable domain DSGVTQTPKHLITATGQRVTLRCSPRSGDLSVYWYQQSLDQGLQFLIQYYNGEERAKGNILERFSAQQFPDLHSELNLSSLELGDSALYFCASSVTGGDNEQFFGPGTRLTVL.

The chain recombines TRBV5-6 with TRBJ2-7, with D perhaps matching TRBD1 (5 bases). Germline V gene data show CDR1 as SGHDT and CDR2 as YYEEEE. This CDR3 has 14 residues. The ends were cut back, 4 bases at V and 3 bases at J, with 14 bases in the middle. CDR3 region: CASSPPGSGYEQYF. The CDR3 DNA follows: TGTGCCAGCAGCCCCCCAGGGTCTGGCTACGAGCAGTACTTC.

In DNA, the CDR3 is TGTGCCTGGAGTAGGCCGGGGGGCAGCTCCTACGAGCAGTACTTC. Protein product: CAWSRPGGSSYEQYF. The chain joins TRBV30 to TRBJ2-7; a possible D gene is TRBD2 (7 bases). Trimming shortened V by 2 bases and J by 0 bases, and 14 bases separated the two germline ends. The germline V gene encodes CDR1 GTSNPN and CDR2 SVGIG (reference sequence). The CDR3 totals 15 residues.

V and J are TRBV21-1 and TRBJ1-1. TRBV21-1 is a pseudogene locus. The CDR3 extends over 15 amino acids. CDR3 coding DNA: TGTGCCAGCAGCAAAGTTGAGGACTCGAACACTGAAGCTTTCTTT. The encoded protein is CASSKVEDSNTEAFF.

The chain couples TRBV2 to TRBJ2-6; D possibly corresponds to TRBD1 (6 bases). Germline CDR1 reads SNHLY; CDR2 reads FYNNEI. V was cut by 6 bases and J by 11 bases, with 17 bases left in between. This CDR3 region has 14 residues. CDR3 residues: CASSPYTGNDVLTF. The CDR3 DNA reads TGTGCCAGCAGCCCCTATACAGGGAACGACGTCCTGACTTTC.

This clone turned up a few times. J is TRBJ1-4 and V is TRBV2; no clear D gene. V gave up 4 bases and J gave up 8 bases, with 8 bases separating them. Germline CDR1 and CDR2: SNHLY and FYNNEI. CDR3 length: 12 amino acids. Written as DNA, the CDR3 is TGTGCCAGCAGTGTAGTACGGGAAAAACTGTTTTTT. This sequence encodes CASSVVREKLFF.